These T cell receptor beta chains were read from a single sample in a study of blood T cell repertoires in COVID-19. Repertoires were generated with immunoSEQ multiplex PCR, while TCRdb's copy carries only in-frame clones and drops some. The sample holds a few hundred thousand clones, about nine tenths seen once. Specimen: peripheral blood. These receptors originate from a man between 18 and 35 years old with active or convalescent COVID-19. Both conserved end residues are part of each CDR3. A D gene is named only where the DNA matches it firmly. Rows give clone size only sometimes, using once, few, many, or a class for an expanded clone.

TRBV2	TRBJ1-6	.	.	TGTGCCAGCAGTGAAGCGCTTCGGGGGGCCGGTTCACCCCTCCACTTT	CASSEALRGAGSPLHF
TRBV4-3	TRBJ2-1	.	.	TGCGCCAGCAGCCAGGTGGTAGGGGATACATACAATGAGCAGTTCTTC	CASSQVVGDTYNEQFF
TRBV6-5	TRBJ2-1	.	.	TGTGCCAGCAGTTACGCCGGTAGCGGAACTTACAATGAGCAGTTCTTC	CASSYAGSGTYNEQFF
TRBV29-1	TRBJ2-2	.	.	TGCAGCGTACTTAACGGGGAGCTGTTTTTT	CSVLNGELFF
TRBV27	TRBJ1-2	.	.	TGTGCCAGCGGTATACCGCCCTTTTCCCGAGCGGATGGCTACACCTTC	CASGIPPFSRADGYTF
TRBV28	TRBJ1-1	TRBD1	.	TGTGCCAGCAGTCCTCCCGGGACAGTCACTGAAGCTTTCTTT	CASSPPGTVTEAFF
TRBV5-4	TRBJ1-1	TRBD1	.	TGTGCCAGCAGCTTGCGCGACAGGGGATCTGAAGCTTTCTTT	CASSLRDRGSEAFF
TRBV6-5	TRBJ2-3	.	.	TGTGCCAGCCAGGTAGGGGCCCGCACAGATACGCAGTATTTT	CASQVGARTDTQYF
TRBV11-2	TRBJ2-1	TRBD2	.	TGTGCCAGCAGGGTTTCCGGACTAGCGGGAGTAAATGAGCAGTTCTTC	CASRVSGLAGVNEQFF
TRBV2	TRBJ2-3	.	.	TGTGCCAGCAAGGGCGGGAACACAGATACGCAGTATTTT	CASKGGNTDTQYF
TRBV9	TRBJ1-2	.	.	TGTGCCAGCAGCGCTACCAGGCGAACGGACTATGGCTACACCTTC	CASSATRRTDYGYTF
TRBV6-1	TRBJ1-1	.	.	TGTGCCAGCAGTGAAAACGGCGCGGGGACTGAAGCTTTCTTT	CASSENGAGTEAFF
TRBV9	TRBJ2-1	.	.	TGTGCCAGCAGCAAGGGGTTCAATGAGCAGTTCTTC	CASSKGFNEQFF
TRBV10-2	TRBJ1-1	TRBD1	.	TGCGCCAGCATCGGACAGGGGGCTCAAGTTTACACTGAAGCTTTCTTT	CASIGQGAQVYTEAFF
TRBV11-2	TRBJ2-7	.	.	TGTGCCAGCAGCCCGTGGGGCGCAGGACCTCTCGAGCAGTACTTC	CASSPWGAGPLEQYF
TRBV6-1	TRBJ2-7	.	few	TGTGCCAGCAGTGAAGAGGCGGACAGTTTCTACGAGCAGTACTTC	CASSEEADSFYEQYF
TRBV7-9	TRBJ1-3	TRBD1	.	TGTGCCAGCAGCCGGACAGGGGGTGAAGGAAACACCATATATTTT	CASSRTGGEGNTIYF
TRBV19	TRBJ1-2	.	.	TGTGCCAGTAGCAGGGCCCTGGTTAACTATGGCTACACCTTC	CASSRALVNYGYTF
TRBV11-1	TRBJ2-7	.	.	TGTGCCAGCAGCCACGCGGGACCGCAAGACTACGAGCAGTACTTC	CASSHAGPQDYEQYF
TRBV5-4	TRBJ1-1	TRBD1	many	TGTGCCAGCAGCTGGGGACAGGGAGACACTGAAGCTTTCTTT	CASSWGQGDTEAFF
TRBV16	TRBJ2-7	.	.	TGTGCCAGCAGCCCCCATCCCCACAGGCTCAGCGAGCAGTACTTC	CASSPHPHRLSEQYF
TRBV19	TRBJ2-3	.	.	TGTGCCAGTAGATTGTCTAGCACAGATACGCAGTATTTT	CASRLSSTDTQYF
TRBV5-1	TRBJ1-2	.	.	TGCGCCAGCAGCGGTTCTGGGGGCCGGGACGGCTACACCTTC	CASSGSGGRDGYTF
TRBV28	TRBJ1-3	.	once	TGTGCCAGCAGAGGGACGGGGGGGTCTGGAAACACCATATATTTT	CASRGTGGSGNTIYF
TRBV2	TRBJ1-4	TRBD1	.	TGTGCCAGCAGTGAAGGTTGGGGGACAGTTAAGGAAAAACTGTTTTTT	CASSEGWGTVKEKLFF
TRBV7-8	TRBJ2-7	TRBD1	.	TGTGCCAGCAGCTCCCACCGGGACAGGGGGCTAACCGAGCAGTACTTC	CASSSHRDRGLTEQYF
TRBV29-1	TRBJ2-5	TRBD1	.	TGTAGCGTCGGGACAGGGTATCGGGAGACCCAGTACTTC	CSVGTGYRETQYF
TRBV2	TRBJ1-5	TRBD1	.	TGTGCCCTTGGACAGGGGGATCAGCCCCAGCATTTT	CALGQGDQPQHF
TRBV24-1	TRBJ2-7	.	.	TGTGCCACCAGTGATCACAACGGGACACTGATCTACGAGCAGTACTTC	CATSDHNGTLIYEQYF
TRBV2	TRBJ2-3	TRBD2	.	TGTGCCAGCAGACCGTTAGCGGGGCGCACAGATACGCAGTATTTT	CASRPLAGRTDTQYF
TRBV6-1	TRBJ2-7	TRBD2	.	TGTGCCAGCAGTGAAGTGTTAGCGGGGTCCCCCTACGAGCAGTACTTC	CASSEVLAGSPYEQYF
TRBV10-2	TRBJ1-5	TRBD1	.	TGCGCCACGAGGACAGGCTTTAGCAATCAGCCCCAGCATTTT	CATRTGFSNQPQHF
TRBV27	TRBJ2-1	TRBD1	.	TGTGCCAGCAGTTTTCGGGACAGCGACAATGAGCAGTTCTTC	CASSFRDSDNEQFF
TRBV4-1	TRBJ1-4	.	.	TGCGCCAGCAGCCCCAGGGCAACTAATGAAAAACTGTTTTTT	CASSPRATNEKLFF
TRBV19	TRBJ1-5	TRBD1	.	TGTGCCAGTAGCATAGGGGGCTGGGGCAATCAGCCCCAGCATTTT	CASSIGGWGNQPQHF
TRBV14	TRBJ2-5	TRBD2	once	TGTGCCAGCAGCTATAGCGGGGGGGCCGGTGAGACCCAGTACTTC	CASSYSGGAGETQYF